These 20 T cell receptor beta chains were all obtained from the same sample, sequenced in a study of blood T cell repertoires in COVID-19. The table came from immunoSEQ multiplex PCR; TCRdb's copy has only in-frame clones and leaves some out. The sample lists under 40,000 clones, 94% occurring once. The sequenced sample consisted of peripheral blood. These receptors all come from a human donor with active COVID-19. The donor label of this sample is uncertain.

This clone was seen just once. The chain carries TRBV28 and TRBJ2-3; 10 nucleotides align to TRBD1. This CDR3 has 15 residues. Germline CDR1 MDHEN, CDR2 SYDVKM. J gave up 3 bases and V 6 bases, and 6 bases lay outside the gene matches. The chain's CDR3 is CASRGQGRVTDTQYF. CDR3 DNA: TGTGCCAGCAGGGGACAGGGGCGGGTTACAGATACGCAGTATTTT.

The genes are TRBV9 and TRBJ1-3; D is uncertain. V was cut by 0 bases and J by 4 bases, with 20 bases left in between. The germline V gene encodes CDR1 SGDLS and CDR2 YYNGEE. The CDR3 covers 18 residues. The CDR3 loop is CASSVDLLEAFDGNTIYF. The DNA for the CDR3 is TGTGCCAGCAGCGTAGACCTTTTGGAGGCCTTCGACGGAAACACCATATATTTT.

J is TRBJ1-3 and V is TRBV28, with D unclear. Germline assignment: CDR1 MDHEN and CDR2 SYDVKM. The CDR3 contains 14 residues. Trimming removed 4 bases at V and 3 bases at J, with 10 bases between. In DNA, the CDR3 is TGTGCCAGCAGTTATACGCGAAATGGAAACACCATATATTTT. It is translated as CASSYTRNGNTIYF.

The chain joins TRBV2 to TRBJ1-2; tentatively, D is TRBD1 (5 bases). The CDR3 has 13 residues. Germline V gene lookup returns CDR1 SNHLY and CDR2 FYNNEI. V dropped 4 bases and J dropped 8 bases, with 14 bases sitting between them. CDR3 sequence reads: CASSVNRQRGYTF. DNA for the CDR3: TGTGCCAGCAGTGTCAACAGGCAACGGGGCTACACCTTC. Using reference TRBV2 and TRBJ1-2 for the parts outside the CDR3, the full variable domain is EPEVTQTPSHQVTQMGQEVILRCVPISNHLYFYWYRQILGQKVEFLVSFYNNEISEKSEIFDDQFSVERPDGSNFTLKIRSTKLEDSAMYFCASSVNRQRGYTFGSGTRLTVV.

The DNA for the CDR3 is TGTGCCAGCAGTCCATCTGGAAACACCATATATTTT. Protein sequence: CASSPSGNTIYF. The chain links TRBV12-3 or TRBV12-4 to TRBJ1-3; no firm D call. The germline V and J ends were trimmed by 5 bases and 1 base, with 3 bases remaining between them. The CDR3 length is 12 residues.

The V and J genes are TRBV7-9 and TRBJ2-5, with 9 bases that match TRBD1. Germline V gives CDR1 SEHNR, CDR2 FQNEAQ (reference sequence). The CDR3 is made up of 16 amino acids. Losses at the gene ends were 5 bases for V and 2 bases for J; bases not matched to a gene: 9. This chain's CDR3 is CASSPLGQGKQETQYF. CDR3 nucleotides: TGTGCCAGCAGCCCCTTAGGACAGGGGAAACAAGAGACCCAGTACTTC.

The CDR3 nucleotides are TGTGCCAGCAGCTTAGTACTAGCCCCCTACGAGCAGTACTTC. Protein product: CASSLVLAPYEQYF. The rearrangement links TRBV7-9 to TRBJ2-7; the D gene is possibly TRBD2 (6 bases). The V gene's germline CDR1 is SEHNR and CDR2 FQNEAQ (reference sequence). CDR3 length: 14 residues. Between the trimmed V and J ends, which lost 1 base and 2 bases, there was a span of 9 bases.

The V gene is TRBV23-1, the J gene TRBJ2-6; 9 positions agree with TRBD1. TRBV23-1 is an ORF for which the function is uncertain. The CDR3 has 16 amino acids. After removal of 10 bases from V and 3 bases from J, the junction contained 10 bases not matched to a gene. Here the CDR3 DNA reads TGCGCCAACAGCTTGAGGGACAGGGTTGGGGCCAACGTCCTGACTTTC. Translating it yields CANSLRDRVGANVLTF.

The chain carries TRBV27 and TRBJ1-6; TRBD1 might be the D (6 bases). The germline V and J ends were trimmed by 2 bases and 9 bases, with 14 bases remaining between them. Germline V lookup: CDR1 MNHEY, CDR2 SMNVEV (reference sequence). The CDR3 runs 15 residues. DNA for the CDR3: TGTGCCAGCAGTTTAGGGGGCAGGGGTTTTTCACCCCTCCACTTT. It encodes CASSLGGRGFSPLHF.

The rearrangement links TRBV5-1 to TRBJ2-7; 8 nucleotides match TRBD2. The V gene's germline CDR1 is SGHRS and CDR2 YFSETQ. The CDR3 sequence is 16 residues long. The J segment lost 3 bases and the V segment lost 0 bases, leaving 8 bases of the junction unmatched. CDR3 region: CASSLARGAGVYEQYF. CDR3 nucleotides: TGCGCCAGCAGCTTGGCCCGAGGAGCGGGGGTCTACGAGCAGTACTTC.

This clone was observed once. The chain has TRBV9 and TRBJ1-3, with 7 positions matching TRBD1. Germline V gene sequence: CDR1 SGDLS, CDR2 YYNGEE. Germline trimming cut 3 bases from V and 3 bases from J; bases unmatched to any gene: 9. This CDR3 spans 16 amino acids. As DNA, the CDR3 is TGTGCCAGCAGCGCCCGCCGAGGGGGCCGTGGAAACACCATATATTTT. This gives the protein CASSARRGGRGNTIYF.

The chain couples TRBV19 to TRBJ1-4; D remains unclear. CDR1 LNHDA and CDR2 SQIVND come from the germline V gene (reference sequence). This CDR3 has 11 residues. Trimming stripped 1 base from V and 11 bases from J, with 5 bases between. CDR3 in amino acids: CASSIARKLFF. Written as DNA, the CDR3 is TGTGCCAGTAGTATAGCTCGTAAACTGTTTTTT. Supplemented by reference TRBV19 and TRBJ1-4, the full variable domain reads DGGITQSPKYLFRKEGQNVTLSCEQNLNHDAMYWYRQDPGQGLRLIYYSQIVNDFQKGDIAEGYSVSREKKESFPLTVTSAQKNPTAFYLCASSIARKLFFGSGTQLSVL.

The chain is built from TRBV4-3 and TRBJ2-7, with TRBD1 as a possible D gene (6 bases). V lost 0 bases and J 4 bases, leaving 13 bases between the germline ends. Germline loops: CDR1 LGHNA, CDR2 YSLEER. This CDR3 has 15 residues. The CDR3 spells CASSQDSNRDYEQYF. In DNA form, the CDR3 reads TGCGCCAGCAGCCAAGATAGTAACAGGGATTACGAGCAGTACTTC.

The chain employs TRBV4-1 and TRBJ2-7; D perhaps matches TRBD1 (6 bases). V lost 1 base and J lost 3, with 16 bases in between. This CDR3 has 16 residues. Germline values: CDR1 MGHRA, CDR2 YSYEKL. The CDR3 region is CASSQADRNAGYEQYF. CDR3 sequence (DNA): TGCGCCAGCAGCCAAGCAGACAGGAACGCAGGCTACGAGCAGTACTTC.

The CDR3 region has the DNA TGCAGCGTAACAAGCCGGGACAGGGTTGACACCATATATTTT. Translated: CSVTSRDRVDTIYF. The V gene is TRBV29-1, the J gene TRBJ1-3, with 9 bases aligning to TRBD1. J gave up 8 bases and V 6 bases, and 11 bases lay outside the gene matches. The CDR3 runs 14 residues. The germline V gene encodes CDR1 SQVTM and CDR2 ANQGSEA.

The rearrangement uses TRBV6-2 or TRBV6-3 and TRBJ1-1; 7 positions match TRBD1. The CDR3 is 13 residues long. Germline-derived CDR1 and CDR2 are MNHEY and SVGEGT. V lost 6 bases, J lost 3 bases, and 4 bases stayed unmatched. The CDR3: CASSYDRDTEAFF. The CDR3 coding sequence is TGTGCCAGCAGCTATGACAGGGACACTGAAGCTTTCTTT.

This sequence joins TRBV9 and TRBJ2-1; 10 bases are a match to TRBD1. Germline CDR1 and CDR2: SGDLS and YYNGEE. The V segment lost 4 bases and the J segment 9 bases; nucleotides outside the gene matches: 13. This CDR3 is 16 amino acids long. The CDR3 DNA reads TGTGCCAGCAGCAGACCCTTAGGGACAGGGGATCGTGAGCAGTTCTTC. Its translation: CASSRPLGTGDREQFF.

V usage is TRBV9 and J usage is TRBJ2-1; 7 bases fit TRBD2. V shed 4 bases, J shed 9 bases, and the junction held 4 bases outside the gene matches. Per the germline V gene, CDR1 is SGDLS and CDR2 is YYNGEE. The CDR3 sequence is 12 residues long. The CDR3: CASSPGGGEQFF. The CDR3 DNA is TGTGCCAGCAGCCCAGGCGGGGGTGAGCAGTTCTTC. The variable domain in full, with the rest retrieved from reference TRBV9 and TRBJ2-1, is DSGVTQTPKHLITATGQRVTLRCSPRSGDLSVYWYQQSLDQGLQFLIQYYNGEERAKGNILERFSAQQFPDLHSELNLSSLELGDSALYFCASSPGGGEQFFGPGTRLTVL.

The V and J genes are TRBV19 and TRBJ1-5, with a possible D match to TRBD1 (5 bases). Trimming cost V 5 bases and J 4 bases, with 15 bases left between them. The CDR3 extends over 15 amino acids. Germline CDR1 and CDR2: LNHDA and SQIVND (reference sequence). CDR3 amino acids: CASSPHRTWNQPQHF. CDR3 nucleotide sequence: TGTGCCAGTAGTCCTCACAGGACCTGGAATCAGCCCCAGCATTTT.

The genes are TRBV12-3 or TRBV12-4 and TRBJ2-4, with a possible D match to TRBD2 (5 bases). With 2 bases removed from V and 7 bases from J, the gap between germline ends came to 9 bases. The CDR3 totals 13 residues. The CDR3 protein is CASSLKGGNIQYF. The CDR3 DNA sequence: TGTGCCAGCAGTTTAAAGGGCGGGAACATTCAGTACTTC.